This T cell receptor (beta chain) appears in the sequencing data of a study of blood T cell repertoires in COVID-19 (dated by TCRdb to 2018 to 2020). The study in broad terms: Samples from collaborators originated in the United States, Italy and Spain and spanned both the acute and convalescent phases of COVID-19. The material from the prospective study consisted of cDNA or gDNA derived from T cells, B-cell-depleted T cells, or PBMCs. Subjects who had been exposed to COVID-19, were actively infected with it, or had recovered from it provided the deeply sampled blood TCRbeta repertoires that made up the dataset. A freely available public database, intended as a resource for researchers studying the immune response to SARS-CoV-2, is where the repertoires were released. The samples were drawn from the first 160 participants of the ongoing ImmuneRACE study and from 1,200 or so subjects provided by 6 global collaborators. Sample metadata almost always included a de-identified subject ID, COVID-19 status, age in years and sex. HLA class I and class II types, where available, came from metadata supplied by the sample provider rather than from assay-based typing.

Deletion took 0 bases off V and 0 bases off J, with a span of 9 bases between the germline ends. The germline V gene gives CDR1 as MGHRA and CDR2 as YSYEKL. Including the terminal cysteine and phenylalanine, the CDR3 comprises 15 residues. Only the CDR3 part of the read is kept: 45 bases, read in frame from the first base. On this clone: There is no known antigen for this receptor. No base-level quality is on record; no much larger clone is a single base apart.

In Seattle, one collaborating source enrolled patients while the infection was active and tracked those patients longitudinally over the course of disease. Each collaborating institution followed its own protocols to collect whole blood in K2EDTA tubes. For TCRbeta analysis, collaborators shipped samples in one of three forms: frozen whole blood, isolated PBMCs, or DNA extracted from either of those sample types. Overall results and qualifications from the work: The quantity of clinical and demographic metadata differed by source and by participant and was supplied without curation.

The immunoSEQ Assay, a bias-controlled multiplex PCR, was used to amplify TCRbeta CDR3 regions from genomic DNA. Per the authors' processing: Nucleated cell counts per sample were estimated from amplification of reference gene primers within the assay. To quantify the absolute abundance of each unique TCRbeta CDR3 rearrangement, sequence reads were collapsed and filtered. For each sample, productive Simpson clonality was calculated by taking the square root of Simpson's diversity index across productive rearrangements. TCRdb took over this immuneACCESS table, retaining in-frame rearrangements with V and J assigned. Such tables are incomplete; in checked studies, under half of the missing clones stem from an unresolved V gene, and the remainder is unexplained. V and J calls and clone size are given by that table; D and trimming were obtained from the DNA. Here the sample has 150,000 to 200,000 clones; roughly 80% occur a single time. The ten top clones hold about 8.3% of the sample.

Sample: peripheral blood. The rearrangement combines TRBV4-1 with TRBJ2-7; too little of a D gene remains to name it. This TCR was sampled from a woman between 65 and 79 years old with COVID-19, enrolled during active disease. The CDR3 protein is CASSQDSQNSYEQYF. The bases are TGCGCCAGCAGCCAAGATTCCCAGAACTCCTACGAGCAGTACTTC.